Listed below are T cell receptor beta chains from one sample, sequenced in a study of blood T cells in healthy people across ages. TCRdb independently ran MiXCR on the 5' RACE reads; one entry per CDR3 protein. The table shows about 780,000 distinct CDR3 sequences, with around 62% occurring only once. The sequenced material came from blood. The origin of the receptors is a man aged 25-45 years in good health. CDR3s include the opening cysteine and the closing phenylalanine or tryptophan. The order of the fields is V gene, clone size, D gene, J gene, CDR3 protein, CDR3 DNA. The D gene is left open where the match is weak. Clone size, where shown, is once, few, many, or a class for clones that have expanded.

>TRBV20-1|-|TRBD2|TRBJ2-1
CSARDQSGGYNEQFF
TGCAGTGCTAGAGATCAAAGCGGGGGCTACAATGAGCAGTTCTTC
>TRBV24-1|-|-|TRBJ2-5
CATSDQGTASQETQYF
TGTGCCACCAGTGACCAGGGAACAGCTTCCCAAGAGACCCAGTACTTC
>TRBV5-6|-|-|TRBJ2-7
CASNPQGGSYEQYF
TGTGCCAGCAATCCTCAGGGGGGATCCTACGAGCAGTACTTC
>TRBV29-1|-|-|TRBJ2-3
CSVSIRVADTQYF
TGCAGCGTCTCGATCAGAGTCGCAGATACGCAGTATTTT
>TRBV2|-|-|TRBJ2-7
CASSENHPGAQNSYEQYF
TGTGCCAGCAGCGAAAACCACCCAGGGGCGCAAAACTCCTACGAGCAGTACTTC
>TRBV2|-|TRBD2|TRBJ2-3
CATSTSRTDTQYF
TGTGCCACTTCGACTAGCCGCACAGATACGCAGTATTTT
>TRBV7-9|-|TRBD1|TRBJ1-2
CASDGTGPLYGYTF
TGTGCCAGCGACGGGACAGGGCCGCTCTATGGCTACACCTTC
>TRBV7-9|-|-|TRBJ2-7
CASSFGHHEQYF
TGTGCCAGCAGCTTCGGGCACCACGAGCAGTACTTC
>TRBV6-2/TRBV6-3|-|-|TRBJ1-4
CASRSDSDEKLFF
TGTGCCAGCAGATCAGACTCGGATGAAAAACTGTTTTTT
>TRBV12-3/TRBV12-4|few|-|TRBJ2-7
CASSLRVRGHEQYF
TGTGCCAGCAGTTTAAGGGTGAGGGGCCACGAGCAGTACTTC
>TRBV2|-|-|TRBJ2-2
CASRQGTNTGELFF
TGTGCCAGCAGACAGGGAACGAACACCGGGGAGCTGTTTTTT
>TRBV20-1|-|TRBD1|TRBJ2-7
CSARDIEDRGREQYF
TGCAGTGCTAGAGATATAGAGGACAGGGGTCGCGAGCAGTACTTC
>TRBV2|-|TRBD1|TRBJ1-2
CASSGGQGADYTF
TGTGCCAGCAGTGGAGGACAGGGGGCAGACTACACCTTC
>TRBV20-1|many|TRBD1|TRBJ2-7
CSARTGTGAYEQYF
TGCAGTGCCCGTACCGGGACAGGCGCCTACGAGCAGTACTTC